The clone carrying this TCR beta chain was detected ten times or more. No antigen is known for it. The data belong to a study of CD8 T cells in ankylosing spondylitis. Whole-study results and caveats: With a CD8+ phenotype, disease-linked clones were relatively rare in peripheral blood. Disease-associated clones were reportedly significantly overrepresented in matched ankylosing spondylitis synovial fluid.

V lost 8 bases and J 1 base, leaving 20 bases between the germline ends. The CDR3 covers 16 residues. Germline lookup yields CDR1 SGHTA and CDR2 FQGNSA. Using its own MiXCR run on the 5' RACE reads, TCRdb lists one record per CDR3 protein. The data show about 36,000 distinct CDR3 sequences, roughly 13% seen once. The TCR originated in a male donor with ankylosing spondylitis. The sequenced sample was synovial fluid, either unsorted or a sorted T cell fraction (not recorded which). V and J are TRBV7-2 and TRBJ1-1, with D possibly TRBD1 on 6 matching bases. The CDR3 reads CASPTGTSTSNTEAFF. The CDR3 bases are TGTGCCAGCCCCACCGGGACATCTACTTCGAACACTGAAGCTTTCTTT.